The 12 T cell receptor beta chains given below trace back to one sample, sequenced in a study of CD8 T cells in Susac syndrome. RNA was extracted with the RNeasy kit, and a quantity of roughly 0.5 to 1 ug was reverse transcribed using random hexamers. TCRdb reprocessed the immunoSEQ multiplex PCR reads via MiXCR and lists one record per CDR3 protein. The repertoire consists of more than 200,000 distinct CDR3 sequences, with about 94% occurring once and the leading ten covering about 0.14%. Sequences were obtained from CD4+ T cells from PBMCs. All receptors come from a human donor with Susac syndrome.

This chain joins TRBV29-1 and TRBJ1-3, with 7 bases lining up with TRBD1. The CDR3 has 13 amino acids. Trimming took 6 bases from V and 9 from J; bases not matched to a gene: 11. Germline CDR1 and CDR2: SQVTM and ANQGSEA. The CDR3 reads CSVQGTVPGTIYF. CDR3 DNA sequence: TGCAGCGTCCAAGGGACAGTCCCGGGCACCATATATTTT.

The rearrangement links TRBV5-4 to TRBJ1-1; D unclear. V lost 0 bases and J lost 0, with 9 bases in between. This CDR3 has 15 amino acids. Germline lookup yields CDR1 SGHNT and CDR2 YYREEE (reference sequence). Here the CDR3 DNA reads TGTGCCAGCAGCTTGGGGTCGCCGATGAACACTGAAGCTTTCTTT. It yields the protein CASSLGSPMNTEAFF.

The chain is built from TRBV30 and TRBJ2-2; D gene ambiguous. Trimming stripped 0 bases from V and 4 bases from J, with 9 bases between. Per germline, CDR1 GTSNPN and CDR2 SVGIG (reference sequence). The CDR3 covers 14 residues. The CDR3 DNA is TGTGCCTGGAGTGTAATTTCGTCCACCGGGGAGCTGTTTTTT. Its translation: CAWSVISSTGELFF. Together with reference TRBV30 and TRBJ2-2, the CDR3 gives the full variable domain: SQTIHQWPATLVQPVGSPLSLECTVEGTSNPNLYWYRQAAGRGLQLLFYSVGIGQISSEVPQNLSASRPQDRQFILSSKKLLLSDSGFYLCAWSVISSTGELFFGEGSRLTVL.

The genes are TRBV20-1 and TRBJ2-3; D call uncertain. CDR1 is DFQATT, CDR2 SNEGSKA, per germline (reference sequence). The CDR3 has 13 residues. The V end lost 6 bases, the J end lost 5 bases, and 15 bases lay between the germline ends. The CDR3 here is CSAPPEKGDTQYF. Written as DNA, the CDR3 is TGCAGTGCCCCGCCCGAGAAGGGAGATACGCAGTATTTT.

The chain has TRBV20-1 and TRBJ1-6; 8 nucleotides line up with TRBD1. The CDR3 has 14 residues. V was clipped by 6 bases and J by 7 bases; unmatched bases: 8. CDR1 and CDR2 (germline): DFQATT, SNEGSKA (reference sequence). CDR3 nucleotide sequence: TGCAGTGCCAAACCGCAGGGGGCAAATTCACCCCTCCACTTT. This sequence encodes CSAKPQGANSPLHF.

The chain joins TRBV20-1 to TRBJ2-7; 8 bases align to TRBD1. The CDR3 is made up of 16 amino acids. In germline, CDR1 is DFQATT, CDR2 SNEGSKA (reference sequence). With V trimmed by 4 bases and J by 3 bases, 14 bases remained unmatched. As DNA, the CDR3 is TGCAGTGCTATCCCAGCGGGCGGGACAGGCGTCTACGAGCAGTACTTC. The encoded protein is CSAIPAGGTGVYEQYF.

V is TRBV5-1 and J is TRBJ1-3, with 8 bases identical to TRBD1. Germline loops: CDR1 SGHRS, CDR2 YFSETQ. V gave up 4 bases and J gave up 2 bases; unmatched junction bases: 14. The CDR3 extends over 18 amino acids. CDR3 sequence: CASSQFSGGTSTGNTIYF. For the CDR3, the DNA is TGCGCCAGCAGCCAATTTTCAGGGGGCACGAGTACTGGAAACACCATATATTTT.

The chain carries TRBV19 and TRBJ1-1, with no clear D. The CDR3 runs to 13 residues. The V end was cut by 3 bases, the J end by 1 base, with 6 bases between. Germline V CDR1 and CDR2: LNHDA, SQIVND (reference sequence). This CDR3 reads CASSMNTNTEAFF. The CDR3 DNA follows: TGTGCCAGTAGTATGAACACGAACACTGAAGCTTTCTTT.

This chain uses TRBV19 with TRBJ2-1, with 9 bases lining up with TRBD2. With 5 bases clipped from V and 5 bases from J, the junction kept 7 bases outside the gene matches. Germline CDR1 reads LNHDA; CDR2 reads SQIVND (reference sequence). The CDR3 length is 15 residues. The CDR3 sequence: CASSEGLARDNEQFF. The CDR3 nucleotides read TGTGCCAGTAGTGAAGGACTAGCGAGGGACAATGAGCAGTTCTTC.

V gene TRBV29-1 combines with J gene TRBJ2-7; 9 nucleotides align to TRBD1. The CDR3 length is 15 residues. The junction had 9 bases not matched to a gene; V was cut back by 2 bases and J by 4 bases. Germline CDR1 is SQVTM and CDR2 is ANQGSEA. The DNA for the CDR3 is TGCAGCGTTGAATGGACGACAGGGGGAGATTACGAGCAGTACTTC. This codes for CSVEWTTGGDYEQYF.

DNA of the CDR3: TGTGCCCGATCGGGACTGGGCACTGAAGCTTTCTTT. Protein: CARSGLGTEAFF. V usage is TRBV30 and J usage is TRBJ1-1; TRBD1 might be the D (5 bases). The germline V and J ends were trimmed by 8 bases and 4 bases, with 14 bases remaining between them. Germline CDR1 and CDR2: GTSNPN and SVGIG (reference sequence). The CDR3 consists of 12 residues.

The J gene is TRBJ1-2, the V gene TRBV2; 7 positions match TRBD1. The germline gives CDR1 SNHLY, CDR2 FYNNEI. CDR3 length: 14 residues. V was pared by 6 bases and J by 2 bases, with 6 bases of the junction left unmatched. The CDR3 bases are TGTGCCAGCAGAACCGGGACAGAGAACTATGGCTACACCTTC. Translation: CASRTGTENYGYTF.